Shown below are 28 T cell receptor beta chains from a single sample sequenced in a study of blood T cell repertoires in COVID-19. The protocol was immunoSEQ multiplex PCR, while the TCRdb copy is restricted to in-frame clones and leaves out a portion. The profile shows more than 200,000 clones, over 80% of them singletons. The sequenced sample consisted of peripheral blood. The receptors were gathered from a man aged 35-49 years with acute or convalescent COVID-19.

The chain uses TRBV27 and TRBJ2-7; D not certain. The CDR3 runs to 14 residues. CDR1 is MNHEY, CDR2 SMNVEV, per germline (reference sequence). V was cut by 3 bases and J by 3 bases, with 12 bases left in between. The CDR3, as DNA: TGTGCCAGCAGTTTGAGTAGTACCCTCTACGAGCAGTACTTC. This translates into CASSLSSTLYEQYF.

This clone has a single count. The J gene is TRBJ1-2, the V gene TRBV28; the D is unclear. Trimming took off 10 bases at V and 0 bases at J, with 12 bases between the two ends. This CDR3 is built from 13 residues. Germline V CDR1 and CDR2: MDHEN, SYDVKM. CDR3 nucleotide sequence: TGTGCCACCCTTTCTGGAGCTAACTATGGCTACACCTTC. The encoded protein is CATLSGANYGYTF.

This chain links TRBV7-9 with TRBJ1-1; no firm D call. Germline-derived CDR1 and CDR2 are SEHNR and FQNEAQ (reference sequence). With 5 bases removed from V and 10 bases from J, the gap between germline ends came to 11 bases. This CDR3 is built from 11 residues. The CDR3 protein is CASSTEGRAFF. As DNA, the CDR3 is TGTGCCAGCAGCACGGAGGGAAGAGCTTTCTTT.

This chain links TRBV19 with TRBJ1-2; TRBD1 matches 9 bases. The CDR3 totals 15 residues. V lost 6 bases to trimming and J lost 0 bases; unmatched junction nucleotides: 5. Germline CDR1 LNHDA, CDR2 SQIVND (reference sequence). The CDR3 nucleotides are TGTGCCAGTAGAACAGGGGGCTTAGCTAACTATGGCTACACCTTC. It is translated as CASRTGGLANYGYTF.

This chain uses TRBV7-8 with TRBJ2-7, with a weak D call TRBD2 (6 bases). The CDR3 extends over 12 amino acids. The germline V and J ends were trimmed by 2 bases and 7 bases, with 9 bases remaining between them. Germline assignment: CDR1 SGHVS and CDR2 FQNEAQ. The DNA for the CDR3 is TGTGCCAGCAGCTTAAGCCGGGGGGAGCAGTACTTC. This gives the protein CASSLSRGEQYF.

The rearrangement links TRBV6-2 or TRBV6-3 to TRBJ1-1; D call uncertain. V lost 1 base and J lost 6, with 3 bases in between. CDR1 is MNHEY, CDR2 SVGEGT, per germline. This CDR3 has 11 amino acids. The CDR3 DNA follows: TGTGCCAGCAGTTACTTCGCTGAAGCTTTCTTT. This sequence encodes CASSYFAEAFF.

The chain combines TRBV30 with TRBJ1-5, with D hard to call. Germline loops: CDR1 GTSNPN, CDR2 SVGIG (reference sequence). The CDR3 length is 15 residues. V shed 2 bases and J shed 5 bases, with 16 bases lying between them. The CDR3 DNA reads TGTGCCTGGAGTCCCCCCGAGGGAACCTATCAGCCCCAGCATTTT. Residues: CAWSPPEGTYQPQHF.

The chain joins TRBV5-5 to TRBJ1-1; no clear D. This CDR3 comprises 16 residues. Trimming pared 0 bases from V and 3 bases from J, leaving 15 bases between. CDR1 and CDR2 from the germline V gene are SGHKS and YYEKEE (reference sequence). DNA for the CDR3: TGTGCCAGCAGCTTGGCTGTATTAAGCAAATACACTGAAGCTTTCTTT. Residues: CASSLAVLSKYTEAFF.

The J gene is TRBJ1-5, the V gene TRBV3-1 (or the pseudogene TRBV3-2); 7 bases map to TRBD1. The trim removed 4 bases at V and 3 bases at J, leaving 15 bases unmatched. CDR3 size: 18 residues. CDR1 is LGHDT and CDR2 is YNNKEL in the germline V gene (reference sequence). The CDR3 DNA follows: TGTGCCAGCAGCCTCCGAGGGTCGTCAGGGGGGTACAATCAGCCCCAGCATTTT. Protein sequence: CASSLRGSSGGYNQPQHF.

This rearrangement joins TRBV9 to TRBJ1-5; 9 bases are shared with TRBD1. Germline trimming cut 4 bases from V and 6 bases from J; bases unmatched to any gene: 8. Germline CDR1 reads SGDLS; CDR2 reads YYNGEE. CDR3 length: 15 amino acids. CDR3 in DNA: TGTGCCAGCAGCTCCGGACAGGGGAGGTTTCAGCCCCAGCATTTT. Translated, it gives CASSSGQGRFQPQHF.

This chain uses TRBV6-5 with TRBJ2-7, with unresolved D. Germline values: CDR1 MNHEY, CDR2 SVGAGI. Trimming stripped 7 bases from V and 3 bases from J, with 19 bases between. The CDR3 spans 15 residues. The CDR3 DNA is TGTGCCAGCATCCCGAGCCCAGGCATTTTCTACGAGCAGTACTTC. This codes for CASIPSPGIFYEQYF.

CDR3 loop: CASSPSGGNQPQHF. The DNA of the CDR3 is TGTGCCAGCAGCCCCTCGGGGGGCAATCAGCCCCAGCATTTT. The V and J genes are TRBV5-6 and TRBJ1-5; the D gene is possibly TRBD1 (5 bases). Trimming took 4 bases from V and 2 from J, leaving 10 bases between them. CDR1 is SGHDT and CDR2 is YYEEEE in the germline V gene. The CDR3 has 14 amino acids.

This chain connects TRBV5-1 to TRBJ1-3; D may be TRBD1 (5 bases). Germline-derived CDR1 and CDR2 are SGHRS and YFSETQ. V was shortened by 4 bases and J by 0 bases, with 11 bases between the two germline ends. This CDR3 has 15 residues. The CDR3 here is CASSLDRFSGNTIYF. The CDR3 bases are TGCGCCAGCAGCCTAGACAGATTCTCTGGAAACACCATATATTTT.

The CDR3 reads CSVRAGEGNNEQFF. As DNA, the CDR3 is TGCAGCGTTCGAGCGGGAGAAGGGAACAATGAGCAGTTCTTC. The chain uses TRBV29-1 and TRBJ2-1, with 8 nucleotides matching TRBD2. The J segment lost 5 bases and the V segment lost 5 bases, leaving 8 bases of the junction unmatched. Germline CDR1 and CDR2: SQVTM and ANQGSEA. The CDR3 runs 14 residues.

The chain joins TRBV7-6 to TRBJ1-5; D remains unclear. V dropped 5 bases and J dropped 1 base, with 12 bases sitting between them. Germline V gives CDR1 SGHVS, CDR2 FNYEAQ. There are 15 residues in the CDR3. DNA for the CDR3: TGTGCCAGCAGCCTCGGGGTGGAGAGCAATCAGCCCCAGCATTTT. It translates to CASSLGVESNQPQHF.

The genes are TRBV6-5 and TRBJ1-1; D unclear. This CDR3 comprises 13 residues. Trimming removed 6 bases from V and 2 bases from J, with 10 bases in between. Germline assignment: CDR1 MNHEY and CDR2 SVGAGI. The CDR3 is CASRPGVNTEAFF. CDR3 DNA: TGTGCCAGCAGGCCTGGAGTTAACACTGAAGCTTTCTTT.

The chain has TRBV6-5 and TRBJ1-2, with 8 bases lining up with TRBD1. The germline V gene encodes CDR1 MNHEY and CDR2 SVGAGI. There are 15 residues in the CDR3. With V trimmed by 8 bases and J by 3 bases, 11 bases remained unmatched. CDR3 DNA: TGTGCCAGCTCCGTATCATCAGGGGGCGACTATGGCTACACCTTC. Translation gives CASSVSSGGDYGYTF.

The chain uses TRBV11-2 and TRBJ2-1; D gene ambiguous. The CDR3 consists of 13 residues. The germline V gene has CDR1 SGHAT and CDR2 FQNNGV. Trimming pared 2 bases from V and 7 bases from J, leaving 9 bases between. CDR3 nucleotide sequence: TGTGCCAGCAGCTTATCCCGGGTGAATGAGCAGTTCTTC. It encodes CASSLSRVNEQFF.

The chain recombines TRBV3-1 (or the pseudogene TRBV3-2) with TRBJ1-1, with D possibly matching TRBD1 (5 bases). The germline V gene encodes CDR1 LGHDT and CDR2 YNNKEL (reference sequence). The CDR3 runs to 13 residues. Trimming stripped 3 bases from V and 6 bases from J, with 11 bases between. CDR3 nucleotide sequence: TGTGCCAGCAGCCACTCCAGGGCGGCTGAAGCTTTCTTT. This gives the protein CASSHSRAAEAFF.

This chain uses TRBV6-1 with TRBJ1-2; D remains ambiguous. Germline CDR1 is MNHNS and CDR2 is SASEGT. The CDR3 is made up of 15 amino acids. Trimming took 3 bases from V and 4 from J, leaving 15 bases between them. The CDR3 DNA reads TGTGCCAGCAGTGATCCTGGAGCAACCTTCTATGGCTACACCTTC. Translating gives CASSDPGATFYGYTF.

This clone was seen once. The rearrangement links TRBV11-3 to TRBJ2-2, with 9 bases lining up with TRBD2. Germline V gene data show CDR1 as SGHNT and CDR2 as YENEEA. The length of the CDR3 is 17 residues. V was pared by 3 bases and J by 4 bases, with 9 bases of the junction left unmatched. The DNA of the CDR3 is TGTGCCAGCAGCTTTGCTAGCGGGAACGCGGGCACCGGGGAGCTGTTTTTT. Translated, it gives CASSFASGNAGTGELFF.

V and J are TRBV19 and TRBJ1-5; D ambiguous. Germline loops: CDR1 LNHDA, CDR2 SQIVND (reference sequence). Trimming shortened V by 7 bases and J by 0 bases, and 16 bases separated the two germline ends. The CDR3 is made up of 16 amino acids. CDR3 DNA sequence: TGTGCCAGTACCATACGGGGTCAAAATAGCAATCAGCCCCAGCATTTT. Translation: CASTIRGQNSNQPQHF.

This clone was picked up many times. This chain connects TRBV9 to TRBJ1-2, with TRBD1 matching over 7 bases. The trim removed 2 bases at V and 2 bases at J, leaving 6 bases unmatched. CDR3 length: 15 residues. Germline CDR1 reads SGDLS; CDR2 reads YYNGEE. The CDR3 sequence: CASSVGWTGNYGYTF. CDR3 DNA sequence: TGTGCCAGCAGCGTCGGATGGACAGGCAACTATGGCTACACCTTC.

V and J are TRBV4-1 and TRBJ2-3; possibly TRBD2 for D (6 bases). Between the trimmed V and J ends, which lost 3 bases and 0 bases, there was a span of 10 bases. Germline V gene lookup returns CDR1 MGHRA and CDR2 YSYEKL. CDR3 length: 15 residues. The CDR3 loop reads CASSHGGLSTDTQYF. CDR3 DNA sequence: TGCGCCAGCAGCCACGGAGGGTTGAGCACAGATACGCAGTATTTT.

V gene TRBV5-1 combines with J gene TRBJ2-1; no reliable D call. CDR1 SGHRS and CDR2 YFSETQ come from the germline V gene. The CDR3 is 12 amino acids. Trimming shortened V by 0 bases and J by 6 bases, and 4 bases separated the two germline ends. The CDR3 sequence: CASSLVRNEQFF. The CDR3 nucleotides read TGCGCCAGCAGCTTGGTGCGCAATGAGCAGTTCTTC.

This chain joins TRBV7-8 and TRBJ2-7; 11 bases line up with TRBD1. CDR3 length: 16 residues. With 0 bases clipped from V and 3 bases from J, the junction kept 4 bases outside the gene matches. Germline loops: CDR1 SGHVS, CDR2 FQNEAQ. The CDR3 region has the DNA TGTGCCAGCAGCTTAGCTCAGGGACAGGGGGGCTACGAGCAGTACTTC. Amino acid sequence: CASSLAQGQGGYEQYF.

This sequence joins TRBV27 and TRBJ1-5, with no clear D. The CDR3 runs to 13 residues. The germline V and J ends were trimmed by 0 bases and 6 bases, with 6 bases remaining between them. CDR1 is MNHEY, CDR2 SMNVEV, per germline (reference sequence). The CDR3: CASSLSGFQPQHF. CDR3 nucleotides: TGTGCCAGCAGTTTATCCGGGTTTCAGCCCCAGCATTTT.

The table lists this clone with a count of one. The V and J genes are TRBV14 and TRBJ1-1, with D maybe TRBD1 (6 bases). CDR1 and CDR2 (germline): SGHDN, FVKESK. Trimming removed 5 bases at V and 5 bases at J, with 15 bases between. This CDR3 contains 14 residues. The CDR3 loop reads CASSILQGGTEAFF. CDR3 sequence (DNA): TGTGCCAGCAGCATATTACAGGGTGGGACTGAAGCTTTCTTT.